This T cell receptor (beta chain) stems from a study of blood T cell repertoires in COVID-19. Study-wide context: T cells, B-cell-depleted T cells, or PBMCs provided the cDNA or gDNA that served as material.

Profiled with immunoSEQ multiplex PCR; TCRdb holds only in-frame clones, not every one. The sample shows 99,000 or so clones, about four fifths of them seen only once. The sample taken for sequencing was peripheral blood. The TCR was taken from a woman of 80 years or more with active or convalescent COVID-19.

Written as DNA, the CDR3 is TGTGCCAGTAGTATCCGGGACACCACATCCGAGCAGTACTTC. It encodes CASSIRDTTSEQYF. J is TRBJ2-7 and V is TRBV19; possible D gene TRBD1, 6 bases. CDR3 size: 14 residues. V gave up 3 bases and J gave up 6 bases, with 15 bases separating them. Per germline, CDR1 LNHDA and CDR2 SQIVND (reference sequence).